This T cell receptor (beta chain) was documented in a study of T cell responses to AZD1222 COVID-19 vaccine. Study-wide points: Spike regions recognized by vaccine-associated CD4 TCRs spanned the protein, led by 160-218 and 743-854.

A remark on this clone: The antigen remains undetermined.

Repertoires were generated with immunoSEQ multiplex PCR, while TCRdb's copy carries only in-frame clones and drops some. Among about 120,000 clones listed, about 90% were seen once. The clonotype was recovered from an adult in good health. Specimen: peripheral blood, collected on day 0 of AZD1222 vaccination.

CDR3 residues: CASSLGQEVYEQYF. CDR3 nucleotide sequence: TGTGCCAGCAGCTTGGGACAGGAAGTCTACGAGCAGTACTTC. The rearrangement uses TRBV5-6 and TRBJ2-7; D possibly corresponds to TRBD1 (6 bases). The CDR3 totals 14 residues. Germline V CDR1 and CDR2: SGHDT, YYEEEE. V was shortened by 0 bases and J by 3 bases, with 10 bases between the two germline ends.